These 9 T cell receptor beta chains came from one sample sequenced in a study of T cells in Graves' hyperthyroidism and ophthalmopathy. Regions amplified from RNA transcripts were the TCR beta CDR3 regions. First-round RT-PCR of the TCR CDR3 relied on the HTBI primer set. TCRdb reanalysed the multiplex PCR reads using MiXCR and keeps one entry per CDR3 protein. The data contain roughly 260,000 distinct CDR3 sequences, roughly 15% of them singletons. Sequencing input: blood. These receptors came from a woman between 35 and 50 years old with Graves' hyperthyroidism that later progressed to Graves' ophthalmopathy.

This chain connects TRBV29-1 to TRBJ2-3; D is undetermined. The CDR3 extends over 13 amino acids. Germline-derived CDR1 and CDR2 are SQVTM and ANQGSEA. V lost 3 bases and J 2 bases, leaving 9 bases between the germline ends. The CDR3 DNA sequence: TGCAGCGTTGATCTCGTTCCCACAGATACGCAGTATTTT. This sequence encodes CSVDLVPTDTQYF.

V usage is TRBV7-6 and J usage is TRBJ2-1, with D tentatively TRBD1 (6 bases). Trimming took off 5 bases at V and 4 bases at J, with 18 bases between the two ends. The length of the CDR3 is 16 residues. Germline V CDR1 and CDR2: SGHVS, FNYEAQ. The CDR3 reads CASSPPGHFIYNEQFF. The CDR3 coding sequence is TGTGCCAGCAGCCCCCCGGGACACTTCATATACAATGAGCAGTTCTTC.

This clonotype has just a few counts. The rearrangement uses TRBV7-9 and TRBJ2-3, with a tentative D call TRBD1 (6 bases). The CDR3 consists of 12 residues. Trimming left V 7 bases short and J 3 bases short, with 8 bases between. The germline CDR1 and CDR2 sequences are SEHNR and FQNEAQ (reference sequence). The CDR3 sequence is CASKTGTDTQYF. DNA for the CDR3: TGTGCCAGCAAGACAGGAACAGATACGCAGTATTTT.

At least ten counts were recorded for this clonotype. CDR3 sequence reads: CAWSVGSREVGELFF. DNA for the CDR3: TGTGCCTGGAGTGTCGGGAGTCGTGAGGTCGGGGAGCTGTTTTTT. The V gene is TRBV30, the J gene TRBJ2-2, with a weak D call TRBD2 (6 bases). V dropped 0 bases and J dropped 7 bases, with 15 bases sitting between them. The CDR3 runs to 15 residues. CDR1 is GTSNPN, CDR2 SVGIG, per germline (reference sequence).

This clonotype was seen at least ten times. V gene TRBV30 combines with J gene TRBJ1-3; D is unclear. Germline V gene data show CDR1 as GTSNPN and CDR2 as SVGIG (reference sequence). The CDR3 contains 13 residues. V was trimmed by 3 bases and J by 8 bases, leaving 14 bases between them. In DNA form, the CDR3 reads TGTGCCTGGAGGTGGGCCCCAGCGGACACCATATATTTT. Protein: CAWRWAPADTIYF.

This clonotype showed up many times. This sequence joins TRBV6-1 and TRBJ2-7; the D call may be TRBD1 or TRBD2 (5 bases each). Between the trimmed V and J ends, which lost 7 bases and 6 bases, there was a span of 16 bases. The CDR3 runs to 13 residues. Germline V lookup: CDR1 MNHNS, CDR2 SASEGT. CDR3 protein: CASTGRGEGEQYF. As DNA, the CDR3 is TGTGCCAGCACGGGAAGGGGAGAGGGCGAGCAGTACTTC.

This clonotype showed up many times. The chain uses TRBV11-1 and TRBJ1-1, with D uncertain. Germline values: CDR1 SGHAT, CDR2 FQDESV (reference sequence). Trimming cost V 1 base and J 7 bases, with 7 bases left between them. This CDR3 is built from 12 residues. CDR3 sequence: CASSLVSREAFF. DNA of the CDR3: TGTGCCAGCAGCTTAGTGAGCCGTGAAGCTTTCTTT.

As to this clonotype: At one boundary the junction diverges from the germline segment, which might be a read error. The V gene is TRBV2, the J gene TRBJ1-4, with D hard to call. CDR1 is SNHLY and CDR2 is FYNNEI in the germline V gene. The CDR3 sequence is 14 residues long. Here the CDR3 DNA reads TGTGCCGGCAGTGGAACCGGGAGGAGTGAAAAACTGTTTTTT. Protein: CAGSGTGRSEKLFF. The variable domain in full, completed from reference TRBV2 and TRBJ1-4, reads EPEVTQTPSHQVTQMGQEVILRCVPISNHLYFYWYRQILGQKVEFLVSFYNNEISEKSEIFDDQFSVERPDGSNFTLKIRSTKLEDSAMYFCAGSGTGRSEKLFFGSGTQLSVL.

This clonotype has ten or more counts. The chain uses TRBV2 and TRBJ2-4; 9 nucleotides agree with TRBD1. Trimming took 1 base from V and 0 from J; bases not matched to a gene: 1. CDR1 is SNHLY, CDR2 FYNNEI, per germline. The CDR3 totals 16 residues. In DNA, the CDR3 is TGTGCCAGCAGTGAAGACAGGGGGCCAGCCAAAAACATTCAGTACTTC. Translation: CASSEDRGPAKNIQYF.